What follows describes a single TCR beta chain. This receptor's antigen is unknown. Base-call qualities are not available, and no considerably larger clone is one nucleotide away. From a lookup of the germline V gene, CDR1 and CDR2 are SGHRS and YFSETQ. The V end gives up 5 bases and the J end 4 bases, leaving 8 bases in the junction not matched to a gene. The CDR3 numbers 16 residues from cysteine through phenylalanine. Only CDR3 DNA remains: 48 bases, in frame from the first base. The record originates from a study of blood T cells in healthy people across ages (dated by TCRdb to the mid-2010s). Concerning the study at large: In model experiments, template switching captured roughly one uniquely barcoded TCR beta cDNA molecule for every two T cells. The study measured age-related changes in TCR beta repertoire diversity using deep sequencing normalized with unique cDNA molecular identifiers. The donors were split into four age groups: young (average 16 years), middle-aged (about 40), aged (approximately 60) and long-lived (approximately 80). To avoid experimental bias, donors of different ages were randomly spread across the sequencing lanes. Using the same blood draw, the study looked at two additional independent replicas of 1 million unique cDNA reads for two donors, one aged 18 to 30 and the other aged 80 or older.

The donors were a few dozen Caucasian individuals from Russia, aged roughly 6 to 95 years, who were systemically healthy. Roughly 10 milliliters of peripheral blood were collected from each donor into EDTA-treated Vacutainer tubes. Ficoll-Paque density-gradient centrifugation was used to isolate PBMCs, with at least 7 million per sample. Total RNA was extracted from PBMCs with Trizol reagent, with at least 6 micrograms obtained per sample. For every donor, flow cytometry on a PBMC aliquot measured the percentage of naive CD45RAhigh/CD27high T cells. Receptor libraries were prepared by 5' RACE. The sequencer was an Illumina HiSeq 2500. A second about 7 to 11 cycle PCR used a sample-barcoded 5' primer and a J-beta primer mix. A unique molecular identifier was introduced onto each TCR beta cDNA molecule by a template-switch 5' adaptor carrying 12 random nucleotides. At least 2.5 million CDR3-containing paired-end reads were obtained from each sample. First-strand cDNA synthesis was performed from all RNA using the Mint cDNA synthesis kit, with priming by a TRBC-specific oligonucleotide. After uracil-DNA glycosylase treatment, a first 18-cycle PCR used universal primers M1SS and BC2_uni_R on all cDNA. From the authors' description of their analysis: Normalization of each sample was performed by random selection of 1 million high-quality reads, each carrying a distinct molecular identifier. Reads with shared molecular identifiers were discarded instead of being binned into consensus sequences. MiTCR, set to a Q25 quality threshold and the strictest error-elimination algorithm, was used for CDR3 identification, clonotype clustering and error correction. A nonparametric unseen species model using Euler transformation provided a lower-bound estimate of total TCR beta diversity. TCRdb took the public reads, trimmed them with fastp at Q25, ran MiXCR for clone calling and kept in-frame beta chains. Identical CDR3 protein sequences are pooled into one entry, listed with their most common genes and DNA. It is TCRdb's table, rather than the study itself, that gives the V and J calls and clone size. The sample table shows hundreds of thousands of distinct CDR3 sequences, and 20% to 25% are seen once. The ten top clones hold approximately 3.7% of the sample.

What the research found in general, with its limitations: Observed TCR beta diversity per million T cells fell roughly linearly with age, and a significant reduction was already apparent by age around 40. Since profiling was done on bulk unsorted PBMCs, naive and antigen-experienced compartments could not be conclusively compared. Observed TCR beta diversity correlated strongly with the percentage of naive T cells measured by flow cytometry. Estimates of total diversity from one million sequenced T cells were regarded as lower bounds and underestimates. Donor CMV infection status was unknown, potentially confounding age-related changes in expanded clonotypes. Compared with the aged group, more naive CD4+ T cells, fewer expanded clones and increased TCR diversity were shown by the long-lived group, suggesting age selection.

The sample taken for sequencing was blood. Recombination linked TRBV5-1 to TRBJ2-5, and 13 junction bases match TRBD2. The sequence was collected from a man in his 70s in good health. The CDR3 sequence is CASRQGTSGRAETQYF. The sequenced DNA: TGCGCCAGCAGACAGGGAACTAGCGGGAGGGCAGAGACCCAGTACTTC.